What follows are 15 T cell receptor beta chains derived from one specimen sequenced in a study of vaccination effects on CD4 cells after COVID-19. The authors isolated CD4+ T cells after nine to eleven days of culture. Data came from immunoSEQ multiplex PCR; TCRdb stores just in-frame clones and leaves some out. The table shows tens of thousands of clones, with 65% to 85% occurring only once. These receptors' targets are unknown. The input for sequencing was CD4+ T cells from PBMCs cultured without peptide, taken before COVID-19 vaccination. All receptors come from a human donor who received a COVID-19 vaccine.

This chain links TRBV14 with TRBJ1-2; D is uncertain. The CDR3 runs to 13 residues. Germline lookup yields CDR1 SGHDN and CDR2 FVKESK. Trimming removed 0 bases at V and 7 bases at J, with 9 bases between. The CDR3 coding sequence is TGTGCCAGCAGCCAAGATCGAGTCGGTGGCTACACCTTC. This sequence encodes CASSQDRVGGYTF.

This sequence joins TRBV4-3 and TRBJ1-4; D ambiguous. In germline, CDR1 is LGHNA, CDR2 YSLEER. With 3 bases removed from V and 0 bases from J, the gap between germline ends came to 11 bases. This CDR3 is 16 amino acids long. In nucleotides, the CDR3 is TGCGCCAGCAGCCATTCGCCGGGCACAACTAATGAAAAACTGTTTTTT. Protein: CASSHSPGTTNEKLFF.

This sequence joins TRBV21-1 and TRBJ2-7; TRBD1 was called by the table and not checked on the DNA. TRBV21-1 is a known pseudogene. This CDR3 region has 16 residues. The CDR3 spells CASSTLLDRISYEQYF. The CDR3 DNA reads TGTGCCAGCAGCACCCTACTGGACAGGATCTCCTACGAGCAGTACTTC.

This clone has more than one count but fewer than ten. This chain connects TRBV7-2 to TRBJ1-1; D not resolved. Germline V gene lookup returns CDR1 SGHTA and CDR2 FQGNSA. The CDR3 has 17 residues. V lost 5 bases, J lost 0 bases, and 19 bases lay in between. CDR3 nucleotides: TGTGCCAGCAGCCCGGGAGTGGGTCTAGGAATGAACACTGAAGCTTTCTTT. Its protein product is CASSPGVGLGMNTEAFF.

This clone was recorded once. This chain uses TRBV4-3 with TRBJ2-6, with TRBD2 identical over 10 bases. Germline-derived CDR1 and CDR2 are LGHNA and YSLEER. V dropped 4 bases and J dropped 4; count of bases not matched to a gene: 13. The CDR3 sequence is 19 residues long. In nucleotides, the CDR3 is TGCGCCAGCAGCCCACGGCTAGCGGGGGTTTCCCGGGGGGCCAACGTCCTGACTTTC. Its translation: CASSPRLAGVSRGANVLTF.

The chain carries TRBV28 and TRBJ2-2; unclear D gene. Germline values: CDR1 MDHEN, CDR2 SYDVKM. Between the trimmed V and J ends, which lost 0 bases and 4 bases, there was a span of 12 bases. This CDR3 is built from 16 residues. The DNA of the CDR3 is TGTGCCAGCAGTTTATGGTCGGTGAAGGGCACCGGGGAGCTGTTTTTT. It is translated as CASSLWSVKGTGELFF.

CDR3 protein: CASSLGLQETQYF. CDR3 DNA sequence: TGTGCCAGCAGTTTAGGACTACAAGAGACCCAGTACTTC. The gene calls are TRBV12-3 or TRBV12-4 and TRBJ2-5, with TRBD2 as a possible D gene (5 bases). Trimming removed 1 base from V and 2 bases from J, with 5 bases in between. This CDR3 has 13 residues.

This clone has only a few counts. The chain carries TRBV24-1 and TRBJ1-2; no clear D. V lost 5 bases and J 8 bases, leaving 17 bases between the germline ends. This CDR3 is 14 amino acids long. Germline loops: CDR1 KGHDR, CDR2 SFDVKD. The DNA for the CDR3 is TGTGCCACCAGTGTGTCGGACCGTGTAGAAGGCTACACCTTC. Translated: CATSVSDRVEGYTF.

The CDR3 coding sequence is TGTGCCAGCAGCTATCACACCGGGGAGCTGTTTTTT. Residues: CASSYHTGELFF. The chain links TRBV3-1 (or the pseudogene TRBV3-2) to TRBJ2-2; D not resolved. Trimming took 5 bases from V and 3 from J, leaving 4 bases between them. CDR1 and CDR2 (germline): LGHDT, YNNKEL (reference sequence). This CDR3 region has 12 residues.

The chain joins TRBV20-1 to TRBJ2-3; the D call may be TRBD1 or TRBD2 (6 bases each). The CDR3 extends over 14 amino acids. Germline lookup yields CDR1 DFQATT and CDR2 SNEGSKA (reference sequence). V was shortened by 3 bases and J by 0 bases, with 10 bases between the two germline ends. DNA of the CDR3: TGCAGTGCTAGTCGGGGGCCTAGCACAGATACGCAGTATTTT. Translated: CSASRGPSTDTQYF.

The chain recombines TRBV6-1 with TRBJ1-5; D unresolved. CDR1 is MNHNS, CDR2 SASEGT, per germline. The CDR3 consists of 15 residues. Trimming stripped 2 bases from V and 9 bases from J, with 17 bases between. The CDR3 protein is CASSETPTSAGPQHF. The CDR3 DNA is TGTGCCAGCAGTGAAACTCCCACATCCGCAGGGCCCCAGCATTTT.

In this sample, this clone turned up a few times. V usage is TRBV7-2 and J usage is TRBJ1-4, with 7 bases lining up with TRBD1. Losses at the gene ends were 7 bases for V and 4 bases for J; bases not matched to a gene: 3. Germline values: CDR1 SGHTA, CDR2 FQGNSA. This CDR3 comprises 13 residues. CDR3: CASKGGGNEKLFF. CDR3 in DNA: TGTGCCAGCAAAGGGGGCGGTAATGAAAAACTGTTTTTT. Looking up the rest from reference TRBV7-2 and TRBJ1-4 gives the full variable domain: GAGVSQSPSNKVTEKGKDVELRCDPISGHTALYWYRQSLGQGLEFLIYFQGNSAPDKSGLPSDRFSAERTGGSVSTLTIQRTQQEDSAVYLCASKGGGNEKLFFGSGTQLSVL.

This clone was counted a few times. The chain carries TRBV4-1 and TRBJ1-2, with TRBD1 matching over 7 bases. CDR1 MGHRA and CDR2 YSYEKL come from the germline V gene. Trimming removed 4 bases from V and 4 bases from J; junction bases left unmatched: 9. CDR3 length equals 15 residues. The CDR3 nucleotides are TGCGCCAGCAGCCGCTTAGGACAGGACCGCTATGGCTACACCTTC. This codes for CASSRLGQDRYGYTF.

This chain connects TRBV30 to TRBJ1-1, with D unresolved. Looked up from germline, CDR1 is GTSNPN and CDR2 is SVGIG (reference sequence). The CDR3 contains 11 residues. Trimming left V 4 bases short and J 4 bases short, with 7 bases between. The CDR3 protein is CAWTVATEAFF. CDR3 DNA sequence: TGTGCCTGGACGGTGGCCACTGAAGCTTTCTTT.

The chain carries TRBV28 and TRBJ1-1; D remains ambiguous. The CDR3 extends over 15 amino acids. Trimming shortened V by 3 bases and J by 1 base, and 12 bases separated the two germline ends. CDR1 is MDHEN and CDR2 is SYDVKM in the germline V gene. The DNA for the CDR3 is TGTGCCAGCAGTTTCGCGGGAAGAAAGAACACTGAAGCTTTCTTT. Translating gives CASSFAGRKNTEAFF.